Following are 3 T cell receptor beta chains from one sample sequenced in a study of beta chain features in type 1 diabetes. The whole isolated RNA underwent reverse transcription, so sequencing captured expressed TCRB transcripts. Using immunoSEQ multiplex PCR, the repertoire was profiled, and TCRdb retains in-frame clones only, with some absent. The profile covers approximately 300,000 clones, with 9.5% to 11% appearing a single time and around 0.015% taken by the ten largest. Specimen: naive CD4+ T cells from blood. These receptors originate from a woman in her twenties or thirties in good health.

The genes are TRBV30 and TRBJ1-2; a weak D match, TRBD1 (6 bases). The germline gives CDR1 GTSNPN, CDR2 SVGIG (reference sequence). The CDR3 is 13 residues long. Trimming cost V 3 bases and J 6 bases, with 14 bases left between them. The CDR3 region is CAWRRTEVHGYTF. CDR3 DNA sequence: TGTGCCTGGAGAAGGACAGAGGTTCATGGCTACACCTTC.

The sample holds a few counts of this clone. The CDR3 DNA follows: TGCAGCGTGAAGGTTAGGCGGGAGTCGGTCACCGGGGAGCTGTTTTTT. The encoded protein is CSVKVRRESVTGELFF. This chain uses TRBV29-1 with TRBJ2-2; TRBD2 aligns across 7 bases. CDR3 size: 16 residues. From germline, CDR1 is SQVTM and CDR2 ANQGSEA. The V segment lost 6 bases and the J segment 4 bases; nucleotides outside the gene matches: 14.

This clone has a handful of counts. J is TRBJ2-3 and V is TRBV7-9; a weak D match, TRBD1 (6 bases). V was pared by 8 bases and J by 3 bases, with 9 bases between. The CDR3 covers 12 residues. Germline CDR1 and CDR2: SEHNR and FQNEAQ (reference sequence). The CDR3 DNA follows: TGTGCCAGCGGAACAGGGACAGATACGCAGTATTTT. Translation: CASGTGTDTQYF.